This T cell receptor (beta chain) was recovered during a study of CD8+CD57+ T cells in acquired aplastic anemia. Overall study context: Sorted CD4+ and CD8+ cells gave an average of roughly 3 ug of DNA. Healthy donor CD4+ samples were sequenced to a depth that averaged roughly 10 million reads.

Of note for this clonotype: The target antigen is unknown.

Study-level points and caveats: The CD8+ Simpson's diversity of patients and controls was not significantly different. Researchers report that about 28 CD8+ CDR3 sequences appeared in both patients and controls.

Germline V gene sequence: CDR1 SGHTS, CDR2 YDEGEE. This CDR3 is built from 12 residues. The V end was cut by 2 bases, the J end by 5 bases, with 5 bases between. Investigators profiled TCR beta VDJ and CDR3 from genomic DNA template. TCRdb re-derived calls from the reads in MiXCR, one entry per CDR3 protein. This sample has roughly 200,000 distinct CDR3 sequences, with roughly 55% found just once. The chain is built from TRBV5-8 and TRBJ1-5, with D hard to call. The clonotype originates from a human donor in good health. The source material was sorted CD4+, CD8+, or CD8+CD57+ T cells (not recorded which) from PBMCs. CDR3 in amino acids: CASSFTHQPQHF. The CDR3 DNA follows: TGTGCCAGCAGCTTTACCCATCAGCCCCAGCATTTT.